A selection of T cell receptor beta chains follows, all from one sample in a study of cytomegalovirus exposure and HLA in healthy donors. Using immunoSEQ multiplex PCR, the repertoire was profiled, and TCRdb retains in-frame clones only, with some absent. This table has 250,000 to 300,000 clones, roughly 85% appearing once. The sample was PBMCs. The receptors derive from a woman between 18 and 29 years old in good health and CMV-seronegative. The CDR3 runs from the conserved cysteine through the conserved F or W. The order of the fields is clone size, D gene, J gene, V gene, CDR3 DNA, CDR3 protein. A D gene is named only where the DNA matches it firmly. Rows may omit the clone size; those that give it use once, few, many or a size class.

- | - | TRBJ1-3 | TRBV15 | TGTGCCACCAGCAAAAGCGCGATAGGAAACACCATATATTTT | CATSKSAIGNTIYF
- | - | TRBJ2-7 | TRBV6-5 | TGTGCCAGCAGTTACTGGCGTACAGGAAGCTCCTACGAGCAGTACTTC | CASSYWRTGSSYEQYF
- | - | TRBJ2-1 | TRBV4-1 | TGCGCCAGCAGCCAAGAAGGGGGAGGGCCCTCAGTCTTC | CASSQEGGGPSVF
few | TRBD2 | TRBJ2-3 | TRBV6-4 | TGTGCCAGCAGTGACGGGAGCGGGGGCACAGATACGCAGTATTTT | CASSDGSGGTDTQYF
once | - | TRBJ1-2 | TRBV5-1 | TGCGCCAGCAGCTTCCCGTATGGAGGGCAGGACGGCTACACCTTC | CASSFPYGGQDGYTF
- | - | TRBJ2-7 | TRBV7-2 | TGTGCCAGCAGCTTAGACCAGGGTTCCTACGAGCAGTACTTC | CASSLDQGSYEQYF
- | TRBD1 | TRBJ2-7 | TRBV4-1 | TGCGCCAGCAGCCAAGAAGGACAGGGTCCCTACGAGCAGTACTTC | CASSQEGQGPYEQYF
- | TRBD1 | TRBJ1-5 | TRBV14 | TGTGCCAGCAGCCGGACAGGGACAAATCAGCCCCAGCATTTT | CASSRTGTNQPQHF
- | TRBD1 | TRBJ1-2 | TRBV6-5 | TGTGCCAGCAGCCTTACAGGGGGAGAAGGGTATGGCTACACCTTC | CASSLTGGEGYGYTF
- | TRBD1 | TRBJ1-5 | TRBV10-3 | TGTGCCATCAGTGAGGCCGGGACAGCAAATCAGCCCCAGCATTTT | CAISEAGTANQPQHF
- | TRBD1 | TRBJ2-2 | TRBV5-6 | TGTGCCAGCAGCGGTTCAGGGGGCGCAACCGGGGAGCTGTTTTTT | CASSGSGGATGELFF
- | TRBD2 | TRBJ2-7 | TRBV27 | TGTGCCAGCAGCCAGGGACTAGCTCTCGGCGAGCAGTACTTC | CASSQGLALGEQYF
- | TRBD2 | TRBJ2-1 | TRBV7-2 | TGTGCCAGCAGCTTCCTCGGCCGGGGGGGAACCTACAATGAGCAGTTCTTC | CASSFLGRGGTYNEQFF
- | - | TRBJ1-5 | TRBV28 | TGTGCCAGCAGTTTATATCGGGGATTCAATCAGCCCCAGCATTTT | CASSLYRGFNQPQHF
- | TRBD2 | TRBJ2-3 | TRBV7-2 | TGTACCAGCAGCCTAGCGGGGGGGCTGAACACAGATACGCAGTATTTT | CTSSLAGGLNTDTQYF
- | TRBD1 | TRBJ2-2 | TRBV5-1 | TGCGCCAGCAGCTCCTCCGGGACAGGGTTCGCCGGGGAGCTGTTTTTT | CASSSSGTGFAGELFF
- | TRBD1 | TRBJ1-2 | TRBV4-3 | TGCGCCAGCAGCCAAGATCCGCGACAGGGGACTTACTTC | CASSQDPRQGTYF
once | - | TRBJ2-5 | TRBV5-1 | TGCGCCAGCAGCTTGAGGGGCGCGTCTAGCGTAAAGCGCCAAGAGACCCAGTACTTC | CASSLRGASSVKRQETQYF
once | - | TRBJ1-1 | TRBV30 | TGTGCCTGGAGTGTTCTAGACACTGAAGCTTTCTTT | CAWSVLDTEAFF
- | TRBD1 | TRBJ1-1 | TRBV10-1 | TGCGCCAGCAGTGAAGGGGGCGCGGACACTGAAGCTTTCTTT | CASSEGGADTEAFF
- | - | TRBJ1-3 | TRBV9 | TGTGCCAGCAGCGTAGAGAAGGGGCTGACTGGAAACACCATATATTTT | CASSVEKGLTGNTIYF
- | TRBD1 | TRBJ1-2 | TRBV7-2 | TGTGCCAGCAGCTATATGCGACAGGGGGCTTTTGGCTACACCTTC | CASSYMRQGAFGYTF
once | - | TRBJ2-5 | TRBV28 | TGTGCCACCGTAGGGGGGGCACACCAAGAGACCCAGTACTTC | CATVGGAHQETQYF
- | TRBD2 | TRBJ2-7 | TRBV11-2 | TGTGCCAGCAGCTTAGCGGGAGGGATCTACGAGCAGTACTTC | CASSLAGGIYEQYF
few | TRBD1 | TRBJ2-1 | TRBV5-1 | TGCGCCAGCAGCCCGGGACAGGGATACAATGAGCAGTTCTTC | CASSPGQGYNEQFF
- | TRBD1 | TRBJ1-2 | TRBV5-1 | TGCGCCAGCAGCTGTAATGGTGGGACAGGAAGTAACTATGGCTACACCTTC | CASSCNGGTGSNYGYTF
- | TRBD2 | TRBJ2-1 | TRBV19 | TGTGCCAGTAGTATGACGGCGGGGGGGCTTTATGAGCAGTTCTTC | CASSMTAGGLYEQFF
- | - | TRBJ2-3 | TRBV9 | TGTGCCAGCAGCGTCGGGACTGACGTGCTGGATACGCAGTATTTT | CASSVGTDVLDTQYF
- | - | TRBJ2-7 | TRBV18 | TGTGCCAGCTCACCCTCTAGGGCAACGGGGTCCTACGAGCAGTACTTC | CASSPSRATGSYEQYF
- | TRBD1 | TRBJ1-2 | TRBV27 | TGTGCCAGCAGTCCGCGACAGGGTTCGGGCTATGGCTACACCTTC | CASSPRQGSGYGYTF
few | - | TRBJ1-2 | TRBV27 | TGTGCCAGCAGTTTTCGGTCTAACTATGGCTACACCTTC | CASSFRSNYGYTF
once | - | TRBJ1-1 | TRBV18 | TGTGCCAGCTCACCACCCGGCAGGGGCCCCGGGAACACTGAAGCTTTCTTT | CASSPPGRGPGNTEAFF
- | - | TRBJ1-1 | TRBV5-4 | TGTGCCAGCAGCTCCGACTCCGGGGTTGGCAACACTGAAGCTTTCTTT | CASSSDSGVGNTEAFF